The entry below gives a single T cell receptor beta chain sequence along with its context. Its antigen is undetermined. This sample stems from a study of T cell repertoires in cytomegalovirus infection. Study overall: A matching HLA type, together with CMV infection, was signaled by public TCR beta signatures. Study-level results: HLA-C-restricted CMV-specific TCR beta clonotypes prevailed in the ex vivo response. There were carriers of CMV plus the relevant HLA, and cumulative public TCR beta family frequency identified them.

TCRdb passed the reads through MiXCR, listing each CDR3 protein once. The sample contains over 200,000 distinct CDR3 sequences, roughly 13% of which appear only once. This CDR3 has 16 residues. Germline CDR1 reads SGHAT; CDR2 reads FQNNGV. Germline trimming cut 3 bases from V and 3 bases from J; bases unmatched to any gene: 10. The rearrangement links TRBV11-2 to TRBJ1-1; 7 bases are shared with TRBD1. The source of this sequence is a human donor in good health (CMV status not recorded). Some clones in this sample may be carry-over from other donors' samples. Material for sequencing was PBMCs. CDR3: CASSFGQGVSDTEAFF. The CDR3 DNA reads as TGTGCCAGCAGCTTCGGGCAGGGGGTATCGGACACTGAAGCTTTCTTT. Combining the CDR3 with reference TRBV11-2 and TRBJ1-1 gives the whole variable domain EAGVAQSPRYKIIEKRQSVAFWCNPISGHATLYWYQQILGQGPKLLIQFQNNGVVDDSQLPKDRFSAERLKGVDSTLKIQPAKLEDSAVYLCASSFGQGVSDTEAFFGQGTRLTVV.